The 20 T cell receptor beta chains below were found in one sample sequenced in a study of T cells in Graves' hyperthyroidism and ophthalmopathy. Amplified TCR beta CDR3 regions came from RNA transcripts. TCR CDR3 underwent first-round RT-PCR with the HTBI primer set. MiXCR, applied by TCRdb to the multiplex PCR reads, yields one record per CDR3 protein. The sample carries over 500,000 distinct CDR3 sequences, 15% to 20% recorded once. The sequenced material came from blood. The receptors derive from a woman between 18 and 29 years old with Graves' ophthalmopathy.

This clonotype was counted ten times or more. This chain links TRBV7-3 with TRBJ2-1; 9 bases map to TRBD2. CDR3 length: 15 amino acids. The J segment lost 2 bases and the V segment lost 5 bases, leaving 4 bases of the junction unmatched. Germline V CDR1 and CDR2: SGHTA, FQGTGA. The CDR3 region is CASSASSGAYNEQFF. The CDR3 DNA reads TGTGCCAGCAGCGCATCTAGCGGGGCCTACAATGAGCAGTTCTTC.

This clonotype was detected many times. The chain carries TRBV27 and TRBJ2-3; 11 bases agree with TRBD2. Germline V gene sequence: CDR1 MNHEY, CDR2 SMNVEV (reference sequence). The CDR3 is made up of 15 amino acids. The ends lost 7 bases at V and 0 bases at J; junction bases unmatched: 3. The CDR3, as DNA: TGTGCCAGCACTATAGCGGGAGGGAGCACAGATACGCAGTATTTT. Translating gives CASTIAGGSTDTQYF.

In DNA form, the CDR3 reads TGCGCCAGCAGCTTGGGGCAAAGAGGCGATGAGCAGTTCTTC. Encoded protein: CASSLGQRGDEQFF. The chain is built from TRBV5-1 and TRBJ2-1; D remains ambiguous. The CDR3 runs 14 residues. Per germline, CDR1 SGHRS and CDR2 YFSETQ. V gave up 0 bases and J gave up 8 bases, with 12 bases separating them.

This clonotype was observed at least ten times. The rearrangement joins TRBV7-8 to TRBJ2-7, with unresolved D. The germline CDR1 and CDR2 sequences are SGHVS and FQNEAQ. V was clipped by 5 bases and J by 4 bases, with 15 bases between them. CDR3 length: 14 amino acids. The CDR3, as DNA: TGTGCCAGCAGCGGAGAAGAGACGGGTTACGAGCAGTACTTC. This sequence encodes CASSGEETGYEQYF.

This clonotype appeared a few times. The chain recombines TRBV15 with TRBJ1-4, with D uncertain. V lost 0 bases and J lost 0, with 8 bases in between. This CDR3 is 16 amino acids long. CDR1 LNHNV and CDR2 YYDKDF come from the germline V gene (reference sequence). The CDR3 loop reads CATSRDIGATNEKLFF. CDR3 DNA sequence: TGTGCCACCAGCAGAGATATCGGGGCAACTAATGAAAAACTGTTTTTT.

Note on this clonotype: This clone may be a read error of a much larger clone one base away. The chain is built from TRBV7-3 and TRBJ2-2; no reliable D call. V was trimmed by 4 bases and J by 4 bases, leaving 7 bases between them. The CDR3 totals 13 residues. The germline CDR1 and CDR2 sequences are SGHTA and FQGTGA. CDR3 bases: TGTGCCAGCAGCTCAACGTCCACCGGGGAGCTGTTTTTT. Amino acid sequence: CASSSTSTGELFF.

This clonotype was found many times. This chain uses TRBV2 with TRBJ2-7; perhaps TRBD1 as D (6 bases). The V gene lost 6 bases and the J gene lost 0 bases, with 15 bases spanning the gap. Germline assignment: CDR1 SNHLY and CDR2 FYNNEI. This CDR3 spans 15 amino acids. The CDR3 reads CASRRTAFGSYEQYF. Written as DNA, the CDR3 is TGTGCCAGCAGACGGACAGCATTCGGCTCCTACGAGCAGTACTTC.

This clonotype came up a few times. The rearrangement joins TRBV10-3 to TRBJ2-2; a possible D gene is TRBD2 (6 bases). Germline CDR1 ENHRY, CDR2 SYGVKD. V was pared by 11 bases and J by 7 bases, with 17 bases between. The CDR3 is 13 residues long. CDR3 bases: TGTGCCTCCGCGGGACTCATTGGCGGGGAGCTGTTTTTT. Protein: CASAGLIGGELFF.

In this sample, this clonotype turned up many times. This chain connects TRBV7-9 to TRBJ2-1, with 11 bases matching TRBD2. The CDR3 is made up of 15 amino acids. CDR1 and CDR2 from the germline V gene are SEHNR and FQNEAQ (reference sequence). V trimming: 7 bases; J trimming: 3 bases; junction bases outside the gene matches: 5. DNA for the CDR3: TGTGCCAGCATGGTAGCGGGAGGGGTCTACAATGAGCAGTTCTTC. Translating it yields CASMVAGGVYNEQFF.

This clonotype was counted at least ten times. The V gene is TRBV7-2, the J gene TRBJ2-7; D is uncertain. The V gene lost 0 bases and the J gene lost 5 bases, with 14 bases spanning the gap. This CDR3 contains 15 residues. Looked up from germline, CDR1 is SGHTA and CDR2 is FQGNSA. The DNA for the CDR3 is TGTGCCAGCAGCTTAGCGCACAATGGGGTTAACGAGCAGTACTTC. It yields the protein CASSLAHNGVNEQYF.

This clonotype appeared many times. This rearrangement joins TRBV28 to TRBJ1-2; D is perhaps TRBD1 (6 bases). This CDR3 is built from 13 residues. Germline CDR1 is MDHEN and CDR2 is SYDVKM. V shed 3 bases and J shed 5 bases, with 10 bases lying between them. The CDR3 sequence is CASSFQGLYGYTF. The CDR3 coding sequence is TGTGCCAGCAGTTTCCAGGGGCTATATGGCTACACCTTC.

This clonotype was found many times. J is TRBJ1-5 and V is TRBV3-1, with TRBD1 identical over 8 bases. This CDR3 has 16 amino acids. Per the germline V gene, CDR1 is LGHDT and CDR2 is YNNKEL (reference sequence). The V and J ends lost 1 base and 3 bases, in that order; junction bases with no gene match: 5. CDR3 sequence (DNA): TGTGCCAGCAGCCAAGCCGGGACAGGTAACAATCAGCCCCAGCATTTT. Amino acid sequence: CASSQAGTGNNQPQHF.

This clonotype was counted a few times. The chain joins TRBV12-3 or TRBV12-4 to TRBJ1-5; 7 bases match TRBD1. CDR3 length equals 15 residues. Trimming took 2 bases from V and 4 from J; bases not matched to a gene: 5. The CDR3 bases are TGTGCCAGCAGTTTAACAGGGGCCCTAAATCAGCCCCAGCATTTT. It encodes CASSLTGALNQPQHF.

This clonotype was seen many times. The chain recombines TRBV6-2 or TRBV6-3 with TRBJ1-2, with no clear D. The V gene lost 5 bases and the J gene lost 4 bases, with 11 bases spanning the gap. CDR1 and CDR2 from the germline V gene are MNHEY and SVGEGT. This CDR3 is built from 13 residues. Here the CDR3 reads CASSAPRFYGYTF. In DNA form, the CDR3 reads TGTGCCAGCAGTGCTCCACGGTTCTATGGCTACACCTTC.

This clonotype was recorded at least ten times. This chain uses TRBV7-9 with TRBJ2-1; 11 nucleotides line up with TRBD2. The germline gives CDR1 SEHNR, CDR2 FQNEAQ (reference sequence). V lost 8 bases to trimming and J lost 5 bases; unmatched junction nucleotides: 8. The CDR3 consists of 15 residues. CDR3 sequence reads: CASGPTSGIHNEQFF. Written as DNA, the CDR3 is TGTGCCAGCGGTCCGACTAGCGGGATCCACAATGAGCAGTTCTTC.

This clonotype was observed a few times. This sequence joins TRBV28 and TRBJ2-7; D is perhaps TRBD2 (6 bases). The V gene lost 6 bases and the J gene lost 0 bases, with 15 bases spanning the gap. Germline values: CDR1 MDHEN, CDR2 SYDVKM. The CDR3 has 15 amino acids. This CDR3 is CASSPYRECSYEQYF. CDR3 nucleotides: TGTGCCAGCAGCCCATACCGGGAGTGCTCCTACGAGCAGTACTTC.

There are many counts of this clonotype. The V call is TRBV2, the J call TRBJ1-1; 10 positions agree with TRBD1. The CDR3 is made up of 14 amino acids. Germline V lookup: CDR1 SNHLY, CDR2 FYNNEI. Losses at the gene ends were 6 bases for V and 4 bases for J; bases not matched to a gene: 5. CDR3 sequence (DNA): TGTGCCAGCAGGGGGGACAGGGGCCTCACTGAAGCTTTCTTT. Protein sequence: CASRGDRGLTEAFF.

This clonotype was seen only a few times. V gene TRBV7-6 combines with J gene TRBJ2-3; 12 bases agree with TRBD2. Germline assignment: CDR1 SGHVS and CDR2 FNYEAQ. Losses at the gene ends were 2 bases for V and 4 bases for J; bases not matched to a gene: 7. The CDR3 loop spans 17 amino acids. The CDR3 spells CASSLRPSGGAPDTQYF. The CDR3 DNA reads TGTGCCAGCAGCTTAAGACCTAGCGGGGGGGCCCCAGATACGCAGTATTTT.

The CDR3 bases are TGTGCCAGCAGCTCCTGGGACACTGAAGCTTTCTTT. It is translated as CASSSWDTEAFF. This chain connects TRBV7-9 to TRBJ1-1, with unresolved D. V lost 4 bases, J lost 3 bases, and 6 bases lay in between. Germline-derived CDR1 and CDR2 are SEHNR and FQNEAQ (reference sequence). The CDR3 consists of 12 residues. The variable domain in full, with the rest retrieved from reference TRBV7-9 and TRBJ1-1, is DTGVSQNPRHKITKRGQNVTFRCDPISEHNRLYWYRQTLGQGPEFLTYFQNEAQLEKSRLLSDRFSAERPKGSFSTLEIQRTEQGDSAMYLCASSSWDTEAFFGQGTRLTVV.

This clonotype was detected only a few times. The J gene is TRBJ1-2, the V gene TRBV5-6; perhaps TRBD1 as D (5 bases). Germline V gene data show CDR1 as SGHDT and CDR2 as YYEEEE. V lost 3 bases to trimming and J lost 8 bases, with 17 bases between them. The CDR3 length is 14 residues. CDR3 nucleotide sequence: TGTGCCAGCAGCTCCTGGGACGGCCCTTGGGGCTACACCTTC. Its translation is CASSSWDGPWGYTF.